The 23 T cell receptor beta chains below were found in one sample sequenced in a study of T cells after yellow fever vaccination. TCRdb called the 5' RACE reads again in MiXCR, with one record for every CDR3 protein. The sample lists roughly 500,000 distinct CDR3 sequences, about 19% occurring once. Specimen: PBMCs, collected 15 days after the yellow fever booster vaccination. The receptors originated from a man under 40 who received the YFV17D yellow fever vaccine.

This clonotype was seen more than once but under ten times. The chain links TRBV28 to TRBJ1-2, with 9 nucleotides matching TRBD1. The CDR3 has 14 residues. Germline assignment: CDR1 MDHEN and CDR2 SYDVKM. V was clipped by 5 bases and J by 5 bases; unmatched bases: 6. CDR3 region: CASSGTGTGYGYTF. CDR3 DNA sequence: TGTGCCAGCAGTGGAACCGGGACAGGGTATGGCTACACCTTC.

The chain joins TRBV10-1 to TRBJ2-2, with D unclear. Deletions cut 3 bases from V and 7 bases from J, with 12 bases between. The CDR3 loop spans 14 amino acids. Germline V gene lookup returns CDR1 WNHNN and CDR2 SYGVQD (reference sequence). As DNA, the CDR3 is TGCGCCAGCAGTGATCTCGTGGTAGGCGGGGAGCTGTTTTTT. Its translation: CASSDLVVGGELFF.

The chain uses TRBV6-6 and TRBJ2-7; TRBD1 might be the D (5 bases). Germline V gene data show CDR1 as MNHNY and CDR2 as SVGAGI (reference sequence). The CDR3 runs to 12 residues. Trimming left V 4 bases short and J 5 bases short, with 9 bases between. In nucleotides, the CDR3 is TGTGCCAGCAGTTCCATCAGGGACGAGCAGTACTTC. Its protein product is CASSSIRDEQYF.

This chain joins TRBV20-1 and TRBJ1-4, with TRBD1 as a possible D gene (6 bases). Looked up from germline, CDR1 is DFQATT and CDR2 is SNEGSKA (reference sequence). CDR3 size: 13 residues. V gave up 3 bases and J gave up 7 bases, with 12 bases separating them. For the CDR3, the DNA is TGCAGTGCTAGGTGGGGGCCCTCTGAAAAACTGTTTTTT. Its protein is CSARWGPSEKLFF.

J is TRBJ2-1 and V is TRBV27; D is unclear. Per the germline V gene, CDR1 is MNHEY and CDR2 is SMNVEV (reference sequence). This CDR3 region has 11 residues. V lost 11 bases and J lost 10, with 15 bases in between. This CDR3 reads CAGPIATEQFF. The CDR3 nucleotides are TGTGCCGGACCGATTGCTACGGAGCAGTTCTTC.

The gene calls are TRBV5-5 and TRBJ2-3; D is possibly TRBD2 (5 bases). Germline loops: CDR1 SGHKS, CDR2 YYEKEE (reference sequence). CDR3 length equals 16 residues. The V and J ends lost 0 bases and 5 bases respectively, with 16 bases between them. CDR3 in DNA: TGTGCCAGCAGCTTGGCCGGGTATCCCGGGAAAGATACGCAGTATTTT. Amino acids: CASSLAGYPGKDTQYF.

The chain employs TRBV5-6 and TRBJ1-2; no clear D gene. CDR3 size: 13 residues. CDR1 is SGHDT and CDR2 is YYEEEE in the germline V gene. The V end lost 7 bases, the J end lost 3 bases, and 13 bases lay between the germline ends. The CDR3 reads CASGARLDYGYTF. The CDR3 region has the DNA TGTGCCAGCGGCGCCAGGCTTGACTATGGCTACACCTTC.

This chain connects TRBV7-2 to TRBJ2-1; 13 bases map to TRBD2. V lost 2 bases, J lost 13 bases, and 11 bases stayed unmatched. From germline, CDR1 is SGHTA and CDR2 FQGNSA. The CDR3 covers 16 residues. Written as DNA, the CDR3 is TGTGCCAGCAGCTTATTCGACGGGACTAGCGGGGTATTACAGTTCTTC. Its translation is CASSLFDGTSGVLQFF.

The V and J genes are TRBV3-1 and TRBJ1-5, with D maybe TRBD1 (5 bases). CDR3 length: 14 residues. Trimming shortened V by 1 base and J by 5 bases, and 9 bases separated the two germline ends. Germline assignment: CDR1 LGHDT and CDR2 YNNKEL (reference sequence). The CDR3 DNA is TGTGCCAGCAGCCAAGGGGGCGAGTATCAGCCCCAGCATTTT. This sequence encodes CASSQGGEYQPQHF.

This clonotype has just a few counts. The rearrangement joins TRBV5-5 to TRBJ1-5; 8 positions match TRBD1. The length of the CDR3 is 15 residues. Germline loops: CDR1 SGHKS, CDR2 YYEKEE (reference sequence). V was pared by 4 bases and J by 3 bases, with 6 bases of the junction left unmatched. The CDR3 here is CASSALTGANQPQHF. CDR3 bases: TGTGCCAGCAGCGCCTTGACAGGGGCCAATCAGCCCCAGCATTTT.

CDR3 in DNA: TGTGCCAGCAGTTATCTACTGGGTGGGACCGGGGAGCTGTTTTTT. Protein sequence: CASSYLLGGTGELFF. The rearrangement uses TRBV6-5 and TRBJ2-2; D remains unclear. The germline V and J ends were trimmed by 3 bases and 5 bases, with 13 bases remaining between them. This CDR3 region has 15 residues. CDR1 is MNHEY and CDR2 is SVGAGI in the germline V gene.

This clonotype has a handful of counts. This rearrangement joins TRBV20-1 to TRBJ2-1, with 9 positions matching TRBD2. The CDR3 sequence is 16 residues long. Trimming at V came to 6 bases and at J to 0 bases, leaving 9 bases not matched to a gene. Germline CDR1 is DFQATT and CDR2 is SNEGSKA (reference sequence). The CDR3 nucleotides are TGCAGTGCCCTATCTTTTAGCGGGAGCTCCTACAATGAGCAGTTCTTC. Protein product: CSALSFSGSSYNEQFF.

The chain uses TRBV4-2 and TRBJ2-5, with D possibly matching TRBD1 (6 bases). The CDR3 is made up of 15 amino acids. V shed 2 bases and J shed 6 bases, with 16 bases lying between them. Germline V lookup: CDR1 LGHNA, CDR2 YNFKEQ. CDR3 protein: CASSQTGTTKKTQYF. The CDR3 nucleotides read TGTGCCAGCAGCCAAACCGGGACAACTAAAAAGACCCAGTACTTC.

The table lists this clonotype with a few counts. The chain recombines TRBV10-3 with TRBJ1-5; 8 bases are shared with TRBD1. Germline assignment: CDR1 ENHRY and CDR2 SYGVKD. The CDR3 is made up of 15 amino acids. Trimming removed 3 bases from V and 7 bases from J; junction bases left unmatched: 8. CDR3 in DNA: TGTGCCATCAGTGACCAGACAGGGGAAACGCAGCCCCAGCATTTT. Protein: CAISDQTGETQPQHF.

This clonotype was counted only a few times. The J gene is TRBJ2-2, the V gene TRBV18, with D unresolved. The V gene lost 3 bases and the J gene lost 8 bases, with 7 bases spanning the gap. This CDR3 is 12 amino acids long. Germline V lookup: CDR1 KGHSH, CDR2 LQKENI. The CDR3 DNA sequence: TGTGCCAGCTCACCCTCCCAGGGGGAGCTGTTTTTT. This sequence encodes CASSPSQGELFF. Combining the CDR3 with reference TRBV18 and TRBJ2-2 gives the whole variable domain NAGVMQNPRHLVRRRGQEARLRCSPMKGHSHVYWYRQLPEEGLKFMVYLQKENIIDESGMPKERFSAEFPKEGPSILRIQQVVRGDSAAYFCASSPSQGELFFGEGSRLTVL.

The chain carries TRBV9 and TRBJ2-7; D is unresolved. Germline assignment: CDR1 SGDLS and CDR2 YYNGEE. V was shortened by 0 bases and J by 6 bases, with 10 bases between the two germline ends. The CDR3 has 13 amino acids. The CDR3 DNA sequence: TGTGCCAGCAGCGTAGAAGACTCCCTCGAGCAGTACTTC. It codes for CASSVEDSLEQYF.

The CDR3 spells CASSSNSAGSNEQFF. CDR3 coding DNA: TGCGCCAGCAGTTCCAACTCAGCGGGTAGCAATGAGCAGTTCTTC. This chain joins TRBV10-1 and TRBJ2-1, with D possibly matching TRBD2 (6 bases). The CDR3 totals 15 residues. Per the germline V gene, CDR1 is WNHNN and CDR2 is SYGVQD (reference sequence). V lost 5 bases, J lost 6 bases, and 17 bases lay in between.

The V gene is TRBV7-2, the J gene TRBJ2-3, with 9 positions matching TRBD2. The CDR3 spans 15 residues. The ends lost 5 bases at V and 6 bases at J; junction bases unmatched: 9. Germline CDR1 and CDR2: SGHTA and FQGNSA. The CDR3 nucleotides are TGTGCCAGCAGCGAGTTTTTTAGCGGGGGCGATACGCAGTATTTT. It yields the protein CASSEFFSGGDTQYF.

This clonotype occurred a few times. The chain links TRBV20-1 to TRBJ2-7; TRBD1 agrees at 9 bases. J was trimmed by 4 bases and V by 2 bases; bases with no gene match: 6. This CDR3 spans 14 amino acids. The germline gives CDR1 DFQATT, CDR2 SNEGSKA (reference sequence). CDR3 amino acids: CSARTGTGTYEQYF. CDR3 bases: TGCAGTGCTAGAACCGGGACAGGGACGTACGAGCAGTACTTC.

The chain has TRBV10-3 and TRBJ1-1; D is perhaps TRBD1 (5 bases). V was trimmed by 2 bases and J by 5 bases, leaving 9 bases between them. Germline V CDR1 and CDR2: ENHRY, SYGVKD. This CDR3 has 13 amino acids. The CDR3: CAISEEGRTEAFF. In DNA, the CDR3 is TGTGCCATCAGTGAGGAGGGGAGGACTGAAGCTTTCTTT.

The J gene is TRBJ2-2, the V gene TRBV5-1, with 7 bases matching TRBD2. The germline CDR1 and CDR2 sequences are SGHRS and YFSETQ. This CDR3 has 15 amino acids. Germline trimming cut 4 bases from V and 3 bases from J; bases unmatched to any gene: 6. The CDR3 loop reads CASSGLAVDTGELFF. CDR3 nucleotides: TGCGCCAGCAGCGGGCTAGCGGTGGACACCGGGGAGCTGTTTTTT.

CDR3 DNA: TGTGCCAGCAGCCCGATGGCAGTAAGCTCCTACGAGCAGTACTTC. Residues: CASSPMAVSSYEQYF. The chain carries TRBV7-2 and TRBJ2-7; D is ambiguous. Germline V CDR1 and CDR2: SGHTA, FQGNSA. The V end was cut by 5 bases, the J end by 0 bases, with 14 bases between. The CDR3 sequence is 15 residues long.

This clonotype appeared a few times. CDR3 nucleotides: TGTGCCAGCAGTTACTCGACCCCCTGGGCGACAAAAGCCAAAAACATTCAGTACTTC. Translating gives CASSYSTPWATKAKNIQYF. The chain links TRBV6-5 to TRBJ2-4; D unclear. CDR1 MNHEY and CDR2 SVGAGI come from the germline V gene. V lost 0 bases to trimming and J lost 0 bases, with 18 bases between them. The CDR3 has 19 residues.